This T cell receptor beta chain was sequenced for a study of cytomegalovirus exposure and HLA in healthy donors. Study-level information: Prior work identified about 120 million unique TCR beta sequences in 190 million or so T cells.

The primer mix had 60 Vbeta and 13 Jbeta primers. Generated by immunoSEQ multiplex PCR, the TCRdb table keeps only in-frame clones and is missing some. Here the sample spans around 130,000 clones, about 85% being singletons. The germline gives CDR1 GTSNPN, CDR2 SVGIG (reference sequence). Losses at the gene ends were 4 bases for V and 4 bases for J; bases not matched to a gene: 4. This CDR3 is built from 14 residues. The sample was PBMCs. The sequence came from a boy younger than 18 in good health and CMV-seronegative. The chain joins TRBV30 to TRBJ1-3; 10 bases match TRBD1. The CDR3 sequence is CAWNRQGAGNTIYF. The DNA of the CDR3 is TGTGCCTGGAACCGACAGGGGGCGGGAAACACCATATATTTT.